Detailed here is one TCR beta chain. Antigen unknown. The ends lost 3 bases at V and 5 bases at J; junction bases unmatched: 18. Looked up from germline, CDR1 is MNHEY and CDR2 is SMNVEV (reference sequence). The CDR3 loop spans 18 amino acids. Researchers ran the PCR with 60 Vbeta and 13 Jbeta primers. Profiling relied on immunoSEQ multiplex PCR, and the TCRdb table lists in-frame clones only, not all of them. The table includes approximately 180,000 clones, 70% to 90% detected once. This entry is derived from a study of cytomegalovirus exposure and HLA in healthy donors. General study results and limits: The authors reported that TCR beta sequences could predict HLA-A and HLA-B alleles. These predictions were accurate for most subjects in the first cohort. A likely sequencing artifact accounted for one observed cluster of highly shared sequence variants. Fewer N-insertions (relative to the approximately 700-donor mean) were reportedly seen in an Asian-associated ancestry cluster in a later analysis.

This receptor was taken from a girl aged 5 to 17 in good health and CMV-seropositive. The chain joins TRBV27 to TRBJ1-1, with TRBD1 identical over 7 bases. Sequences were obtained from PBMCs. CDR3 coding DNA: TGTGCCAGCAGTTTTCGACTACAGGGGATAGGTACGGGAACTGAAGCTTTCTTT. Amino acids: CASSFRLQGIGTGTEAFF.